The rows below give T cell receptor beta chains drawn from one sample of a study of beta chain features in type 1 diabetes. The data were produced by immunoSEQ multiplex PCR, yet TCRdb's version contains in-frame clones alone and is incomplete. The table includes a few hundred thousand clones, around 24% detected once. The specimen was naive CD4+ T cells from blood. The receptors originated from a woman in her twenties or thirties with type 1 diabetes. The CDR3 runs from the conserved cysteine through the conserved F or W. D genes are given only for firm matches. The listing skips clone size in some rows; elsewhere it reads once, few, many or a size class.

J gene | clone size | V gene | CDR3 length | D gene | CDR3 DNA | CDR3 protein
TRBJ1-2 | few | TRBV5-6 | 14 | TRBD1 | TGTGCCAGCAGCTCCTGGGACAGGAACTATGGCTACACCTTC | CASSSWDRNYGYTF
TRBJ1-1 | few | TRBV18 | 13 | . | TGTGCCAGCTCATCCAGGGAGAACACTGAAGCTTTCTTT | CASSSRENTEAFF
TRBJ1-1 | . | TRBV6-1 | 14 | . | TGTGCCAGCAGTGACCTGCAACAGAACACTGAAGCTTTCTTT | CASSDLQQNTEAFF
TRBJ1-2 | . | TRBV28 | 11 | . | TGTGCCAGCAGCCGCGTTCGGGGCTACACCTTC | CASSRVRGYTF
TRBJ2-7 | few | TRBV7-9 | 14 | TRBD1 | TGTGCCAGCAGCTTCGGACAGGGGAGGAACGAGCAGTACTTC | CASSFGQGRNEQYF
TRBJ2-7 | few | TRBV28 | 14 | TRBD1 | TGTGCCAGCCACCCCGGGACAGACAACTACGAGCAGTACTTC | CASHPGTDNYEQYF
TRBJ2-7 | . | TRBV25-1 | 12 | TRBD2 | TGTGCCAGCAGGACTAGCGGGTACGAGCAGTACTTC | CASRTSGYEQYF
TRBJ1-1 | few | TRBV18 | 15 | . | TGTGCCAGCTCAACTACAGGGCTTGCGAACACTGAAGCTTTCTTT | CASSTTGLANTEAFF
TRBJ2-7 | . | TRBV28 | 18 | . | TGTGCCAGCAGTTCACATGAAAACAGGGGACTCTCAACCTACGAGCAGTACTTC | CASSSHENRGLSTYEQYF
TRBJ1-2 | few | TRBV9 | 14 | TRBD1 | TGTGCCAGCAGCGTAGCGGCACAGGGGTATGGCTACACCTTC | CASSVAAQGYGYTF
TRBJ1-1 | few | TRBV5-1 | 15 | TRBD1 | TGCGCCAGCAGCTTAACCGGGACAGGGGGGACTGAAGCTTTCTTT | CASSLTGTGGTEAFF
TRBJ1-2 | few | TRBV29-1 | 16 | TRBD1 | TGCAGCGTTGAATCTTACTCACAGGGGAGTAACTATGGCTACACCTTC | CSVESYSQGSNYGYTF
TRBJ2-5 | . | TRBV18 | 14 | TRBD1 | TGTGCCAGCTCACGACAGGGAAACCAAGAGACCCAGTACTTC | CASSRQGNQETQYF
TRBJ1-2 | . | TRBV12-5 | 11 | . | TGTGCTAGTTCCAGAAACTATGGCTACACCTTC | CASSRNYGYTF
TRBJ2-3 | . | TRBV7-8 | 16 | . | TGTGCCAGCAGCTACCAAGCGGTTGCTAGCACAGATACGCAGTATTTT | CASSYQAVASTDTQYF
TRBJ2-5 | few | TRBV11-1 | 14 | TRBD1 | TGTGCCAGCAGCTACGGGACAGGACAAGAGACCCAGTACTTC | CASSYGTGQETQYF
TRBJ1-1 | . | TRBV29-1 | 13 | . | TGCAGCGTTGCCGGGGTCGGTGGCACTGAAGCTTTCTTT | CSVAGVGGTEAFF
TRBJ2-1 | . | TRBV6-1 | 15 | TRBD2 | TGTGCCAGCAGTACTAGCGGGAGGGCCGCGGAGGAGCAGTTCTTC | CASSTSGRAAEEQFF
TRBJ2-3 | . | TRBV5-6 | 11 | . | TGTGCCAGCAGCGCCGGGGATACGCAGTATTTT | CASSAGDTQYF
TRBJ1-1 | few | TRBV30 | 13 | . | TGTGCCTGGAAATGGACAGCGAACACTGAAGCTTTCTTT | CAWKWTANTEAFF
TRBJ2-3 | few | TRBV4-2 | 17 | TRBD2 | TGTGCCAGCAGCCCAAAACGGGCTAGCGGAAGAACAGATACGCAGTATTTT | CASSPKRASGRTDTQYF
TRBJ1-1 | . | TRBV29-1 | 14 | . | TGCAGCGTCGGTCGGAGGAGTCCGAACACTGAAGCTTTCTTT | CSVGRRSPNTEAFF
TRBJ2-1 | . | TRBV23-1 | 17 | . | TGCGCCAGCAGTCAAACCCCCAGGGCTAGCTCCTACAATGAGCAGTTCTTC | CASSQTPRASSYNEQFF
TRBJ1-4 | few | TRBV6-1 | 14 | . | TGTGCCAGCAGTGAACGCGGGTTGGATGAAAAACTGTTTTTT | CASSERGLDEKLFF
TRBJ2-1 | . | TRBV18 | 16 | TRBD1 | TGTGCCAGCTCACGGACCGGGACAGGCCCCTTGAATGAGCAGTTCTTC | CASSRTGTGPLNEQFF
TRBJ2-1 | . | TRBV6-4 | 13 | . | TGTGCCAGCAGTGTGGAGGGCCTGAATGAGCAGTTCTTC | CASSVEGLNEQFF
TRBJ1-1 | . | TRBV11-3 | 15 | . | TGTGCCAGCAGCTCCCACCCCGGGGTACCCACTGAAGCTTTCTTT | CASSSHPGVPTEAFF
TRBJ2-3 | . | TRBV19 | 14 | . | TGTGCCACTACCTTGGGCGGGGCGGGGGATACGCAGTATTTT | CATTLGGAGDTQYF